This T cell receptor beta chain derives from a study of shared clonotypes between healthy human individuals (dated by TCRdb to about 2020). Background on the whole study: The cohort included a few men and a couple of women between 18 and 49 years of age. For each donor, three plates each were used for CD4 naive and CD4 memory, two plates were used for CD8 naive, and one plate was used for CD8 memory. To estimate repertoire size and how much clonotype sharing occurs between individuals, the study deeply sequenced the blood TCR repertoires of a handful of healthy adults. Different laboratories and diverse techniques were used to prepare libraries and sequence TCR repertoires, to increase sequencing depth and limit assay-specific biases. Between about 0.94 and 8.9 billion PBMCs per donor were obtained by leukapheresis.

The donors were healthy, HIV-negative adults with no recently reported acute infections or vaccinations. Every donor was a Caucasian adult residing in Nashville, Tennessee, USA. CD4+ T cells were enriched by magnetic negative selection, after which naive cells were positively selected on CD45RA and the negative fraction was taken as the memory subset. Blood was obtained by leukapheresis, after which PBMCs were separated by Ficoll-Histopaque density gradient centrifugation and cryopreserved in liquid nitrogen vapor phase. Purity and quantity of every magnetically sorted T cell population were checked by analytical flow cytometry. From each sorted fraction, genomic DNA was isolated and quantified by UV absorbance on a Nanodrop 2000c. TCR CDR3 regions were amplified from genomic DNA by multiplex PCR using the deep immunoSEQ assay. For each cell subset, the extracted genomic DNA was distributed evenly across all wells of several immunoSEQ 96-well plates, and each plate served as one replicate. For sorted subsets, roughly 200 ng of genomic DNA, equivalent to some 30,000 T cell genomes, went into each replicate PCR. Purified libraries were quantified with a Qubit 3.0 fluorometer, sized on a Bioanalyzer 2100, and re-quantified with the KAPA Library Quantification kit. Every immunoSEQ 96-well plate was sequenced on a separate single-read 150-cycle Illumina NextSeq 550 flow cell. Concerning the study's data processing: Because the immunoSEQ output held only junctional sequences and lacked quality scores, the filtering could not match the filtering applied to full-length reads. Sequences were annotated with PyIR, a Python wrapper for IgBLAST v1.9, using IMGT germline references to assign V/J genes and CDR3. Reads were removed for weak V/J assignments (E-value above 1e-6), missing CDR3, stop codons, out-of-frame junctions, or ambiguous translated residues. V3J clonotypes were defined as sequences sharing an identical inferred V gene, J gene, and CDR3 amino acid sequence. The percentage overlap between two repertoires was calculated by dividing the number of shared unique clonotypes by the size of the smaller repertoire. RTK rarefaction, the Chao1 estimator, and Recon v2.1 estimates of unobserved clonotypes were used to assess repertoire richness. Generation probabilities were computed with OLGA for all TCRbeta clonotypes obtained by the gDNA method from a few donors. Here the immuneACCESS table is served through TCRdb, limited to in-frame sequences with V and J called. Missing clones are a known gap in these copies; in checked studies unresolved V genes cover under half, and the rest lacks a known reason. V, J and clone size derive from that table, while D and trimming were established from the DNA sequence. The table for this sample lists about 2.3 million clones; approximately 93% of them were counted only once. The leading ten clones occupy about 0.39% of the sample.

Comment on this clone: There is no known antigen for this receptor. The input lacks base qualities; no much larger clone sits a single base away.

Beyond this particular receptor, the publication reports: The small number of donors limited the genetic and exposure-history diversity represented. Naive subsets generally had larger estimated clonotype richness than memory subsets did. Around 5.4% of naive CD4, 3.5% of naive CD8, 2.3% of memory CD4, and 0.35% to 0.4% of memory CD8 clonotypes were shared across a few donors. Rarefaction of sorted-subset datasets indicated incomplete sequencing despite the large sequencing depth. Only blood was sampled, and tissue TCR repertoires likely differ from those in blood. Compared with non-shared clonotypes, the clonotypes found in all four sorted-subset donors had higher generation probabilities. Pairwise subsampling indicated that sequencing depth was expected to affect the degree of clonotype sharing among donors.

The TCR originated in a man between 18 and 29 years old in good health. Some clones in this sample may be carry-over from other donors' samples. The sample taken for sequencing was naive CD4+ T cells from PBMCs. The cell subset or site label for this specimen denotes: CD45RA+ positively selected.

The base sequence is TGCGCCAGCAGCCCCCAGATAGGGAGAAATGAAAAACTGTTTTTT. This yields the protein CASSPQIGRNEKLFF. Recombination joined TRBV4-3 with TRBJ1-4, with no D gene named confidently. V gives up 4 bases and J gives up 5 bases, and the segment between their germline ends measures 14 bases. The CDR3 runs 15 residues from the cysteine to the phenylalanine. The CDR3 DNA has 45 bases and is translated from base 1. CDR1 and CDR2 (LGHNA, YSLEER) derive from the germline V gene.